This T cell receptor (beta chain) was identified during a study of long-term antiretroviral therapy in people with HIV. Study details: The immediate-ART recommendation dates to 2015, and the earliest samples predate it by about a decade.

Germline CDR1 is SGHTA and CDR2 is FQGNSA. The ends were cut back, 3 bases at V and 10 bases at J, with 7 bases in the middle. The CDR3 contains 12 residues. Among participants with HIV, every one received treatment in the United States. The authors ran the immunoSEQ assay, v3.0, at survey level. TCRdb's copy holds only in-frame clones and misses some; the assay was immunoSEQ multiplex PCR. The data show under 40,000 clones, roughly 85% seen once. Comments on this clone: Its specificity is unknown.

Study-wide points: Diversity rose after ART but stayed below transplant donor controls.

This sequence originates from a young woman with HIV. The input for sequencing was unsorted PBMCs, taken roughly 2.9 years before starting antiretroviral therapy. The chain joins TRBV7-2 to TRBJ1-6; unclear D gene. The chain's CDR3 is CASSFQRSPLHF. In nucleotides, the CDR3 is TGTGCCAGCAGCTTCCAAAGGTCACCCCTCCACTTT. Based on the CDR3 plus reference TRBV7-2 and TRBJ1-6, the full variable domain is GAGVSQSPSNKVTEKGKDVELRCDPISGHTALYWYRQSLGQGLEFLIYFQGNSAPDKSGLPSDRFSAERTGGSVSTLTIQRTQQEDSAVYLCASSFQRSPLHFGNGTRLTVT.